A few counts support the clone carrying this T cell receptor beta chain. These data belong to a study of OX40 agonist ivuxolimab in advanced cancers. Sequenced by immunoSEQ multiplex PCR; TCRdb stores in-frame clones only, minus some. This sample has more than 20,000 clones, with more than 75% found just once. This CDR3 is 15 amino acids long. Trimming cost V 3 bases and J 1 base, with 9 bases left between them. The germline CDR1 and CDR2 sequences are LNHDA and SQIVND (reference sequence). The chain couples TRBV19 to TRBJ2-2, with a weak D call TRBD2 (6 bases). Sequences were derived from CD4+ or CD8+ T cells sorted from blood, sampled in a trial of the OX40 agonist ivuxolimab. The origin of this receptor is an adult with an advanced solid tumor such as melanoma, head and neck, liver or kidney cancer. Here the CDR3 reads CASSIGTQNTGELFF. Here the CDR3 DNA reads TGTGCCAGTAGTATCGGGACTCAGAACACCGGGGAGCTGTTTTTT.